This passage covers 28 T cell receptor beta chains from one sample sequenced in a study of tumor and adjacent non-tumor tissue in lung cancer. A modified ARM-PCR protocol with three rounds of nested PCR amplified TCRbeta. TCRdb used MiXCR to reprocess the multiplex PCR reads, holding one entry per CDR3 protein. The sample holds about 79,000 distinct CDR3 sequences, approximately 77% seen once. This sample's RNA came from whole unsorted tissue. The sample consisted of lung tumor tissue. All receptors derive from a woman aged 40 to 50 with non-small cell lung cancer.

For this clonotype: This could be a read error, since a much larger clone is one nucleotide away. Given the absence of the conserved phenylalanine or tryptophan at the CDR3 end, a read error is likely. This chain links TRBV5-1 with TRBJ2-2; D call uncertain. Trimming removed 5 bases at V and 3 bases at J, with 8 bases between. The CDR3 sequence is 13 residues long. Germline V lookup: CDR1 SGHRS, CDR2 YFSETQ. The DNA for the CDR3 is TGCGCCAGCAGACCCCAAGACACCGGGGAGCTGTTTTCT. Translated, it gives CASRPQDTGELFS.

This chain joins TRBV10-3 and TRBJ2-3; 7 bases fit TRBD2. The germline CDR1 and CDR2 sequences are ENHRY and SYGVKD. V was clipped by 6 bases and J by 5 bases; unmatched bases: 11. This CDR3 spans 15 amino acids. As DNA, the CDR3 is TGTGCCATCAGCCCGACTAGCTGGAGTATAGATACGCAGTATTTT. Its translation is CAISPTSWSIDTQYF.

A note on this clonotype: The junction shows a germline mismatch at one end, possibly a read error. The chain recombines TRBV12-3 or TRBV12-4 with TRBJ2-2; D assignment may be TRBD1 or TRBD2 (5 bases each). The length of the CDR3 is 13 residues. The CDR3 DNA is TGTGCCAGCAACAGACAGTCCACCGGGGAACTGTTTTTT. It encodes CASNRQSTGELFF.

V usage is TRBV30 and J usage is TRBJ2-7; D is uncertain. Germline CDR1 is GTSNPN and CDR2 is SVGIG (reference sequence). The CDR3 is 13 amino acids. V was shortened by 2 bases and J by 3 bases, with 11 bases between the two germline ends. The CDR3 loop reads CAWSRNSLYEQYF. In DNA, the CDR3 is TGTGCCTGGAGTCGGAACAGCCTCTACGAGCAGTACTTC.

This clonotype was counted once. A junction end diverges from the germline sequence, so it may reflect a read error. The rearrangement uses TRBV6-1 and TRBJ2-3, with TRBD1 as a possible D gene (6 bases). The CDR3 runs 16 residues. Germline-derived CDR1 and CDR2 are MNHNS and SASEGT. This CDR3 reads CVSSEFVGASTDTQYF. The CDR3 DNA is TGTGTCAGCAGTGAATTTGTGGGGGCTAGCACAGATACGCAGTATTTT.

As concerns this clonotype: Mismatch with germline at one junction end may stem from a read error. This chain links TRBV29-1 with TRBJ2-7; TRBD1 might be the D (7 bases). The germline V gene encodes CDR1 SQVTM and CDR2 ANQGSEA. There are 14 residues in the CDR3. The CDR3 is CSVEVQGDSYEQYF. In DNA form, the CDR3 reads TGTAGCGTTGAAGTCCAGGGGGACTCCTATGAGCAGTACTTC.

The count of this clonotype is one. The junction does not match germline at one end; this may be a read error. The rearrangement uses TRBV6-6 and TRBJ1-5, with D unresolved. This CDR3 spans 15 amino acids. Germline V CDR1 and CDR2: MNHNY, SVGAGI (reference sequence). The CDR3 DNA reads TGTGCCAGTAGTTACCCGGGAGACGGCAATGAGCCCCAGCATTTT. Its translation is CASSYPGDGNEPQHF.

To note about this clonotype: A read error is likely, as this CDR3 ends without the conserved phenylalanine or tryptophan. CDR3 bases: TGTGCCAGCAGTTTCCCCCAGGCTTTACAAGACGATGAGCAGTTCCTC. Protein sequence: CASSFPQALQDDEQFL. This sequence joins TRBV28 and TRBJ2-1; D is ambiguous. The V end was cut by 3 bases, the J end by 8 bases, with 20 bases between. The CDR3 totals 16 residues. Germline CDR1 and CDR2: MDHEN and SYDVKM.

For this clonotype: The junction does not match germline at one end; this may be a read error. The chain links TRBV6-6 to TRBJ1-6; D is undetermined. The CDR3 consists of 14 residues. CDR1 MNHNY and CDR2 SVGAGI come from the germline V gene (reference sequence). The CDR3 loop reads CTSVEGRRNSPLHF. DNA for the CDR3: TGTACCAGCGTCGAGGGTCGAAGGAATTCACCCCTCCACTTT.

Of note for this clonotype: The junction departs from the called germline gene at one end, perhaps through a read error. The J gene is TRBJ1-6, the V gene TRBV12-3 or TRBV12-4; D possibly corresponds to TRBD1 (5 bases). This CDR3 spans 16 amino acids. The CDR3 coding sequence is TGTGCCAGCAGACCCGGTAGGGGCAAGACTAGTACACCCTTCCACTTT. This codes for CASRPGRGKTSTPFHF.

By share of the sample, this clonotype is medium-sized. J is TRBJ1-2 and V is TRBV29-1; D is unresolved. The V end was cut by 4 bases, the J end by 2 bases, with 8 bases between. This CDR3 has 12 residues. CDR1 and CDR2 from the germline V gene are SQVTM and ANQGSEA. The chain's CDR3 is CSVVLLNYGYTF. CDR3 coding DNA: TGCAGCGTTGTATTGTTAAACTATGGCTACACCTTC.

The table lists this clonotype with a count of one. It is likely a read error, because the conserved phenylalanine at the end of the CDR3 is missing. The chain uses TRBV29-1 and TRBJ1-5; the D gene is possibly TRBD2 (5 bases). Judging by the DNA end, TRBJ2-3 fits better; the J call may be wrong. Germline CDR1 SQVTM, CDR2 ANQGSEA. CDR3 length equals 13 residues. CDR3 sequence (DNA): TGCAGCGTTGCGAGGGCTCCTAATCAGCCCCAGTATTTA. Its protein product is CSVARAPNQPQYL.

Details on this clonotype: A much more abundant neighbour one base away suggests this may be a read error. The chain couples TRBV30 to TRBJ2-7; D is unclear. The CDR3 sequence is 11 residues long. Germline CDR1 reads GTSNPN; CDR2 reads SVGIG (reference sequence). The CDR3 loop reads CTWSVGNEQYF. CDR3 sequence (DNA): TGTACCTGGAGTGTGGGTAACGAGCAGTACTTC.

This clonotype was recorded a few times. The gene calls are TRBV2 and TRBJ2-3; no definite D call. V was trimmed by 4 bases and J by 6 bases, leaving 8 bases between them. This CDR3 spans 12 amino acids. The germline CDR1 and CDR2 sequences are SNHLY and FYNNEI. CDR3 amino acids: CASSAPGDTQYF. The CDR3 DNA sequence: TGTGCCAGCAGTGCCCCTGGGGATACGCAGTATTTT.

In its sample, this clonotype was seen a few times. This chain links TRBV28 with TRBJ2-7, with 7 bases aligning to TRBD2. V dropped 5 bases and J dropped 2; count of bases not matched to a gene: 9. The CDR3 contains 15 residues. Germline CDR1 is MDHEN and CDR2 is SYDVKM. Here the CDR3 reads CASSPLWGGAYEQYF. DNA for the CDR3: TGTGCCAGCAGTCCACTTTGGGGGGGGGCCTACGAGCAGTACTTC. Full variable domain (outside the CDR3, taken from reference TRBV28 and TRBJ2-7): DVKVTQSSRYLVKRTGEKVFLECVQDMDHENMFWYRQDPGLGLRLIYFSYDVKMKEKGDIPEGYSVSREKKERFSLILESASTNQTSMYLCASSPLWGGAYEQYFGPGTRLTVT.

The rearrangement links TRBV12-3 or TRBV12-4 to TRBJ1-5, with a tentative D call TRBD1 (6 bases). Trimming cost V 11 bases and J 7 bases, with 24 bases left between them. The CDR3 has 15 amino acids. The CDR3 nucleotides read TGTGCCGGTAGTCTGATACAGGGCCTCGGGCAGCCCCAGCATTTT. Its translation: CAGSLIQGLGQPQHF.

This clonotype occurred many times. The junction differs from germline at one of its ends, possibly a read error. The chain carries TRBV12-3 or TRBV12-4 and TRBJ2-1; D remains unclear. CDR3 size: 15 residues. CDR3 amino acids: CASRLGPGSYNEQFF. CDR3 sequence (DNA): TGTGCCAGCAGATTAGGTCCCGGCTCCTACAATGAGCAGTTCTTC.

Turning to this clonotype: This may be a read error, as it is one base from a much larger clone. V usage is TRBV20-1 and J usage is TRBJ1-1; D is possibly TRBD1 (5 bases). The V end lost 5 bases, the J end lost 5 bases, and 18 bases lay between the germline ends. This CDR3 is built from 14 residues. Germline lookup yields CDR1 DFQATT and CDR2 SNEGSKA (reference sequence). The CDR3 spells CSAPTVGTRTEAFF. CDR3 nucleotide sequence: TGCAGTGCTCCGACAGTGGGGACGCGGACTGAAGCTTTCTTT.

With regard to this clonotype: The conserved phenylalanine or tryptophan normally closing the CDR3 is absent here, so this likely arose from a read error. V gene TRBV5-1 combines with J gene TRBJ2-5; unclear D gene. The germline V and J ends were trimmed by 3 bases and 3 bases, with 9 bases remaining between them. CDR3 size: 13 residues. Looked up from germline, CDR1 is SGHRS and CDR2 is YFSETQ. The CDR3, as DNA: TGCGCCAGCAGCTCCCCGGGCAAAGAGACCCAGTACATC. Translating it yields CASSSPGKETQYI.

CDR3 loop: CASNLGGTSVHEQYF. In DNA form, the CDR3 reads TGTGCCAGCAACTTAGGAGGGACTAGTGTACACGAGCAGTACTTC. The V and J genes are TRBV5-6 and TRBJ2-7, with 8 nucleotides matching TRBD2. V lost 6 bases and J lost 5; bases outside the gene matches: 13. There are 15 residues in the CDR3. Per germline, CDR1 SGHDT and CDR2 YYEEEE.

The J gene is TRBJ2-7, the V gene TRBV29-1; TRBD2 agrees at 8 bases. The germline V gene has CDR1 SQVTM and CDR2 ANQGSEA. J was trimmed by 7 bases and V by 7 bases; bases with no gene match: 12. The CDR3 extends over 13 amino acids. CDR3 protein: CSALPAGVDEQYF. DNA for the CDR3: TGCAGCGCGTTACCAGCGGGAGTCGATGAGCAGTACTTC.

This clonotype was seen a single time. Because the CDR3 is missing its conserved closing phenylalanine or tryptophan, this is likely a read error. The CDR3 DNA is TGCAGCGCTGGGACAGAACCTAATCCACCCCTCCACTCT. Protein product: CSAGTEPNPPLHS. The rearrangement uses TRBV29-1 and TRBJ1-6; 7 nucleotides agree with TRBD1. CDR3 length equals 13 residues. CDR1 and CDR2 from the germline V gene are SQVTM and ANQGSEA.

On this clonotype itself: A single base separates this from a much larger clone, so it may be a read error. The chain is built from TRBV5-8 and TRBJ1-2; possibly TRBD1 for D (5 bases). Germline V gives CDR1 SGHTS, CDR2 YDEGEE. V was pared by 2 bases and J by 8 bases, with 16 bases between. CDR3 size: 14 residues. The CDR3 is CASSLAWLSGGYTF. In DNA form, the CDR3 reads TGTGCCAGCAGCTTAGCGTGGCTCTCAGGGGGCTACACCTTC. The complete variable domain, with remaining parts taken from reference TRBV5-8 and TRBJ1-2, reads EAGVTQSPTHLIKTRGQQATLRCSPISGHTSVYWYQQALGLGLQFLLWYDEGEERNRGNFPPRFSGRQFPNYSSELNVNALELEDSALYLCASSLAWLSGGYTFGSGTRLTVV.

This sequence joins TRBV20-1 and TRBJ2-1; 12 bases are shared with TRBD2. Trimming took 5 bases from V and 8 from J; bases not matched to a gene: 10. The CDR3 runs 15 residues. Germline V gene sequence: CDR1 DFQATT, CDR2 SNEGSKA (reference sequence). In nucleotides, the CDR3 is TGCAGTGCTCAGGGACTAGCGGGCCTCAGGGATGAGCAGTTCTTC. Residues: CSAQGLAGLRDEQFF.

A note on this clonotype: Given a much more abundant clone one base away, this may be a read error. The chain has TRBV7-8 and TRBJ2-1; D remains unclear. The V gene lost 4 bases and the J gene lost 10 bases, with 17 bases spanning the gap. CDR3 length equals 14 residues. The germline gives CDR1 SGHVS, CDR2 FQNEAQ. CDR3 sequence reads: CASSSLHRADEQFF. The CDR3 DNA follows: TGTGCCAGCAGCTCCCTGCACCGGGCGGACGAGCAGTTCTTC.

Remarks on this clonotype: Just one base apart from a much larger clone, this may be a read error. A read error is likely, as this CDR3 ends without the conserved phenylalanine or tryptophan. CDR3 protein: CAWRVRTSGYNEQFL. CDR3 sequence (DNA): TGTGCCTGGAGAGTCAGGACTAGCGGATACAATGAGCAGTTCTTA. The chain has TRBV30 and TRBJ2-1, with TRBD2 matching over 10 bases. Germline CDR1 reads GTSNPN; CDR2 reads SVGIG (reference sequence). The CDR3 covers 15 residues. V was pared by 3 bases and J by 4 bases, with 6 bases of the junction left unmatched.

Concerning this clonotype itself: Given a much more abundant clone one base away, this may be a read error. V and J are TRBV28 and TRBJ1-1; D is undetermined. CDR1 is MDHEN, CDR2 SYDVKM, per germline. The CDR3 length is 14 residues. With 7 bases removed from V and 0 bases from J, the gap between germline ends came to 12 bases. DNA for the CDR3: TGTGCCAGCACTGTGATAGGCCTGAACACTGAAGCTTTCTTT. It encodes CASTVIGLNTEAFF.

Points on this clonotype: One junction end disagrees with the germline gene, perhaps due to a read error. The chain is built from TRBV4-2 and TRBJ1-1; D ambiguous. The V gene's germline CDR1 is LGHNA and CDR2 YNFKEQ. This CDR3 is 12 amino acids long. Here the CDR3 DNA reads TGTGCCAGCTGCCAAGGAGTGGACGATGCTTTCTTT. As protein: CASCQGVDDAFF.